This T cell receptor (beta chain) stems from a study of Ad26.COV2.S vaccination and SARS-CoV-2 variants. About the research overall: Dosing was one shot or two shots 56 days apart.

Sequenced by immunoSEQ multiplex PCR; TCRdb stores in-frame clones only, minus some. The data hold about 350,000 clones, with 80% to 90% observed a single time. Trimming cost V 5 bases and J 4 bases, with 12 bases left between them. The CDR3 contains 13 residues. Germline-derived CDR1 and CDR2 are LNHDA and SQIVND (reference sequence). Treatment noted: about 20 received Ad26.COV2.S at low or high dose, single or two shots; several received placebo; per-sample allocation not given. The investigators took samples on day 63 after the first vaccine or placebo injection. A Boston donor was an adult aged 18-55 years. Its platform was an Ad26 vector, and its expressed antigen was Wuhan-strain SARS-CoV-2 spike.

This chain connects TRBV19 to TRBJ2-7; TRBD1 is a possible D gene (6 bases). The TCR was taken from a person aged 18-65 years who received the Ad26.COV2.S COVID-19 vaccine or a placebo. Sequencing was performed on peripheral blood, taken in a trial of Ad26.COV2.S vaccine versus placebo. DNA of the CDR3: TGTGCCAGTAGTCAGGGGCCAATGTACGAGCAGTACTTC. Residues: CASSQGPMYEQYF.